Detailed here is one T cell receptor (beta chain). CDR3 size: 15 residues. V lost 1 base, J lost 7 bases, and 13 bases lay in between. CDR1 is KGHSH and CDR2 is LQKENI in the germline V gene. The data derive from a study of cytomegalovirus exposure and HLA in healthy donors. Study at large: Of all 360 or so donors who were genotyped, roughly 85% belonged to the Caucasian-associated ancestry cluster.

The PCR made use of 60 Vbeta and 13 Jbeta primers. The repertoire was sequenced with immunoSEQ multiplex PCR; TCRdb's copy has only in-frame clones and lacks some. The sample includes over 130,000 clones, about 60% of them seen just once. This TCR came from a woman aged 60 to 75 in good health and CMV-seropositive. The chain uses TRBV18 and TRBJ2-2; D gene uncertain. Sample: PBMCs. CDR3 DNA sequence: TGTGCCAGCTCACCACGGTCCGGGTCGGGCGGGGAGCTGTTTTTT. Encoded protein: CASSPRSGSGGELFF.